One sample yielded the 8 T cell receptor beta chains listed below, sequenced in a study of blood T cell repertoires in COVID-19. The data were produced by immunoSEQ multiplex PCR, yet TCRdb's version contains in-frame clones alone and is incomplete. The table lists nearly 80,000 clones, approximately 80% of them singletons. The sequenced sample was peripheral blood. The receptors here all came from a woman in her 70s with acute or convalescent COVID-19.

The chain couples TRBV10-3 to TRBJ1-2, with D possibly being TRBD1 (6 bases). The CDR3 is 13 amino acids. The V end was cut by 4 bases, the J end by 5 bases, with 11 bases between. From germline, CDR1 is ENHRY and CDR2 SYGVKD. CDR3 in DNA: TGTGCCATCAGTGCCCGGACAGATTATGGCTACACCTTC. Protein product: CAISARTDYGYTF.

This clone was detected only a few times. J is TRBJ2-7 and V is TRBV29-1; the match to TRBD1 covers 8 bases. The CDR3 sequence is 11 residues long. V trimming: 4 bases; J trimming: 7 bases; junction bases outside the gene matches: 3. The germline CDR1 and CDR2 sequences are SQVTM and ANQGSEA. Here the CDR3 reads CSVGTGWEQYF. The CDR3 DNA is TGCAGCGTTGGGACAGGGTGGGAGCAGTACTTC.

The V gene is TRBV24-1, the J gene TRBJ1-1; maybe TRBD1 (5 bases). The CDR3 contains 13 residues. V lost 7 bases and J 0 bases, leaving 8 bases between the germline ends. CDR1 and CDR2 (germline): KGHDR, SFDVKD. CDR3 sequence reads: CATRLGVNTEAFF. Here the CDR3 DNA reads TGTGCCACCAGATTAGGGGTGAACACTGAAGCTTTCTTT.

This chain links TRBV3-1 (or the pseudogene TRBV3-2) with TRBJ1-1; D is possibly TRBD1 (6 bases). V shed 7 bases and J shed 2 bases, with 14 bases lying between them. CDR3 length: 14 residues. Per germline, CDR1 LGHDT and CDR2 YNNKEL (reference sequence). The CDR3 coding sequence is TGTGCCAGCACCGACCTAGGGGGTAACACTGAAGCTTTCTTT. It codes for CASTDLGGNTEAFF.

This clone was observed many times. The CDR3 spells CASSSTGSLGYEQYF. In nucleotides, the CDR3 is TGCGCCAGCAGCTCGACAGGGTCTCTCGGCTACGAGCAGTACTTC. The chain recombines TRBV5-1 with TRBJ2-7, with 7 bases matching TRBD1. V gave up 3 bases and J gave up 3 bases; unmatched junction bases: 9. The CDR3 extends over 15 amino acids. Germline V lookup: CDR1 SGHRS, CDR2 YFSETQ.

The V and J genes are TRBV27 and TRBJ2-3, with TRBD2 identical over 11 bases. J was trimmed by 5 bases and V by 5 bases; bases with no gene match: 3. The CDR3 has 14 residues. The germline gives CDR1 MNHEY, CDR2 SMNVEV (reference sequence). CDR3 in amino acids: CASSLGLAGDTQYF. The CDR3 bases are TGTGCCAGCAGTCTCGGACTAGCGGGAGATACGCAGTATTTT.

The V gene is TRBV28, the J gene TRBJ1-4; the match to TRBD1 covers 8 bases. From germline, CDR1 is MDHEN and CDR2 SYDVKM. The V gene end was trimmed by 6 bases and the J gene end by 8 bases; junction bases not matched to a gene: 11. The CDR3 has 15 amino acids. For the CDR3, the DNA is TGTGCCAGCAGCACAGCAGGGGGCGGAAACGAAAAACTGTTTTTT. Translated: CASSTAGGGNEKLFF.

This clone was counted between two and nine times. The V gene is TRBV5-4, the J gene TRBJ2-1, with 12 bases fitting TRBD2. The V gene end was trimmed by 1 base and the J gene end by 0 bases; junction bases not matched to a gene: 8. The CDR3 spans 19 residues. Germline-derived CDR1 and CDR2 are SGHNT and YYREEE (reference sequence). CDR3 sequence: CASSLKGTSGFGSYNEQFF. The CDR3 nucleotides are TGTGCCAGCAGCTTGAAAGGGACTAGCGGGTTCGGCTCCTACAATGAGCAGTTCTTC.